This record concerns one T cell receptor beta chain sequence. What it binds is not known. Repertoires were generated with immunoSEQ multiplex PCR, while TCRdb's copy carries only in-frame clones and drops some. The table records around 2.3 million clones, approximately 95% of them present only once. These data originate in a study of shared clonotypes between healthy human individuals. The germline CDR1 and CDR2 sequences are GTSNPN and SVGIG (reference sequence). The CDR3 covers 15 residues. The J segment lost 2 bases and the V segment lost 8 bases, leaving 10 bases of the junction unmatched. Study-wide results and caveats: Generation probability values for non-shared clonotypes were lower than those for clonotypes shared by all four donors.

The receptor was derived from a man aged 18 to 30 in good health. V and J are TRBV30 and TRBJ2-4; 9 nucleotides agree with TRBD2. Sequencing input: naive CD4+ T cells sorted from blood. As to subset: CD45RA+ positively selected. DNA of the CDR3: TGTGCCGGAACAGCGGGAGGCCGAACCAAAAACATTCAGTACTTC. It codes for CAGTAGGRTKNIQYF.